What follows is one TCR beta chain and its context. Its antigen remains unknown. This sequence may be a read error, since a much larger clone differs from it by one base. Alongside a J-beta primer mix, a sample-barcoded 5' primer served in a second PCR lasting roughly 6 to 12 cycles. TCRdb independently ran MiXCR on the 5' RACE reads; one entry per CDR3 protein. The sample carries over 500,000 distinct CDR3 sequences, under 65% recorded once. Per-sample yields of isolated PBMCs were at least 7 million. The data were obtained in a study of blood T cells in healthy people across ages. Study results and caveats: Donor CMV infection status was unknown, possibly confounding age-related changes in expanded clonotypes. Among long-lived donors, naive CD4+ cells were more numerous and diversity higher than in aged donors.

The sequenced sample was blood. The sequence was collected from a woman older than 75 in good health.

CDR3 loop: CASSLRPPSYNEQYF. CDR3 sequence (DNA): TGTGCCAGCAGTTTAAGGCCCCCCTCCTACAATGAGCAGTACTTC. The chain links TRBV12-3 or TRBV12-4 to TRBJ2-7; unclear D gene. This CDR3 spans 15 amino acids. The V end was cut by 2 bases, the J end by 7 bases, with 18 bases between.